A single sample is the source of the 30 T cell receptor beta chains below, sequenced in a study of vaccination and CD4 T cells after COVID-19. Sample treatment: roughly ten-day PBMC culture with coronavirus spike peptide pools or control peptides (ViraFEST assay). Their antigen targets remain unknown. Once obtained from cultured CD4+ T cells, the DNA was sequenced using the Oncomine TCR Beta short-read assay. TCRdb ran MiXCR on the PCR reads and lists one entry per CDR3 protein. The sample lists about 11,000 distinct CDR3 sequences; around a third were seen once. The sample in question was CD4+ T cells from blood, cultured in vitro, obtained after SARS-CoV-2 vaccination. Receptors were obtained from a human donor who had recovered from COVID-19.

The chain combines TRBV11-3 with TRBJ1-1; TRBD1 might be the D (5 bases). Germline V gene sequence: CDR1 SGHNT, CDR2 YENEEA. Trimming left V 2 bases short and J 1 base short, with 11 bases between. CDR3 size: 15 residues. The CDR3 coding sequence is TGTGCCAGCAGCTTAACGGGCAGGGAGAACACTGAAGCTTTCTTT. Its protein is CASSLTGRENTEAFF.

This chain connects TRBV20-1 to TRBJ1-3; D might be TRBD1 (5 bases). The V gene's germline CDR1 is DFQATT and CDR2 SNEGSKA (reference sequence). Trimming cost V 6 bases and J 2 bases, with 11 bases left between them. The CDR3 has 13 residues. Here the CDR3 reads CSAKGIAGNTIYF. The CDR3 DNA reads as TGCAGTGCAAAGGGGATAGCTGGAAACACCATATATTTT.

This chain links TRBV5-3 with TRBJ2-7; 13 nucleotides agree with TRBD2. TRBV5-3 is recorded as an ORF, its role being uncertain. Trimming took 1 base from V and 2 from J; bases not matched to a gene: 0. The CDR3 is 15 amino acids. CDR3 protein: CARSLTSGRAYEQYF. The CDR3 DNA sequence: TGTGCCAGAAGCTTGACTAGCGGGAGGGCCTACGAGCAGTACTTC.

V and J are TRBV27 and TRBJ2-5; tentative D call: TRBD2 (6 bases). The CDR3 has 14 amino acids. Germline CDR1 reads MNHEY; CDR2 reads SMNVEV (reference sequence). The V end was cut by 0 bases, the J end by 4 bases, with 9 bases between. CDR3 coding DNA: TGTGCCAGCAGTTTATCGCGGGGCACAGAGACCCAGTACTTC. This gives the protein CASSLSRGTETQYF.

The sample holds a few counts of this clonotype. The rearrangement uses TRBV28 and TRBJ2-1; TRBD1 aligns across 7 bases. Germline V gives CDR1 MDHEN, CDR2 SYDVKM. V shed 5 bases and J 0 bases; nucleotides not matched to a gene: 7. The CDR3 totals 16 residues. The CDR3 protein is CASSGATGSSYNEQFF. CDR3 in DNA: TGTGCCAGCAGTGGGGCGACAGGGAGCTCCTACAATGAGCAGTTCTTC.

V gene TRBV12-3 or TRBV12-4 combines with J gene TRBJ1-2; D remains unclear. Trimming took off 7 bases at V and 7 bases at J, with 16 bases between the two ends. The length of the CDR3 is 13 residues. CDR3 residues: CASTRGILAGYTF. CDR3 nucleotides: TGTGCCAGCACCCGGGGAATACTCGCTGGCTACACCTTC.

This clonotype was seen only once. The chain joins TRBV18 to TRBJ1-2; 7 bases fit TRBD1. CDR1 is KGHSH and CDR2 is LQKENI in the germline V gene. J was trimmed by 6 bases and V by 1 base; bases with no gene match: 11. CDR3 length equals 16 residues. CDR3 DNA: TGTGCCAGCTCACCACTGGAGGGACAGTCCGCCGATGGCTACACCTTC. This sequence encodes CASSPLEGQSADGYTF. Full variable domain (rest looked up from reference TRBV18 and TRBJ1-2): NAGVMQNPRHLVRRRGQEARLRCSPMKGHSHVYWYRQLPEEGLKFMVYLQKENIIDESGMPKERFSAEFPKEGPSILRIQQVVRGDSAAYFCASSPLEGQSADGYTFGSGTRLTVV.

This clonotype is classed as large (0.1 to 1%). This chain links TRBV6-5 with TRBJ1-2; TRBD1 agrees at 7 bases. Trimming removed 2 bases from V and 4 bases from J; junction bases left unmatched: 7. The CDR3 extends over 15 amino acids. The germline gives CDR1 MNHEY, CDR2 SVGAGI. The CDR3 coding sequence is TGTGCCAGCAGTTACATTCAGACAGGGAGCTATGGCTACACCTTC. Translating it yields CASSYIQTGSYGYTF.

This sequence joins TRBV19 and TRBJ2-7, with D possibly matching TRBD2 (5 bases). CDR1 and CDR2 from the germline V gene are LNHDA and SQIVND (reference sequence). The ends were cut back, 1 base at V and 0 bases at J, with 10 bases in the middle. The CDR3 is 15 amino acids. The CDR3 DNA sequence: TGTGCCAGTAGTATAGCCGGAGAGGGCTCCTACGAGCAGTACTTC. Translating gives CASSIAGEGSYEQYF.

This clonotype has a handful of counts. The J gene is TRBJ1-2, the V gene TRBV6-2 or TRBV6-3; no clear D gene. V was trimmed by 1 base and J by 2 bases, leaving 8 bases between them. Germline CDR1 is MNHEY and CDR2 is SVGEGT. The CDR3 is made up of 14 amino acids. CDR3 DNA sequence: TGTGCCAGCAGTTACTTTCTGAGAAACTATGGCTACACCTTC. Encoded protein: CASSYFLRNYGYTF.

This clonotype was seen a few times. The chain combines TRBV15 with TRBJ1-6; D ambiguous. Germline loops: CDR1 LNHNV, CDR2 YYDKDF (reference sequence). The CDR3 is made up of 15 amino acids. V lost 0 bases and J 5 bases, leaving 8 bases between the germline ends. CDR3 residues: CATSRDVGNNSPLHF. CDR3 bases: TGTGCCACCAGCAGAGATGTGGGAAATAATTCACCCCTCCACTTT.

Concerning this clonotype: The junction departs from the called germline gene at one end, perhaps through a read error. In DNA, the CDR3 is TGCGCCAGCGGCCAACCAACCCGGGACAGGGTCGGTGGCTACACCTTC. It specifies CASGQPTRDRVGGYTF. V is TRBV4-1 and J is TRBJ1-2; TRBD1 aligns across 9 bases. CDR3 size: 16 residues. Germline assignment: CDR1 MGHRA and CDR2 YSYEKL.

The chain is built from TRBV20-1 and TRBJ1-4; D may be TRBD1 (6 bases). The length of the CDR3 is 15 residues. CDR1 is DFQATT, CDR2 SNEGSKA, per germline (reference sequence). Trimming took off 0 bases at V and 6 bases at J, with 14 bases between the two ends. The CDR3 coding sequence is TGCAGTGCTAGAGACGACAGGAGGAGAGATGAAAAACTGTTTTTT. Its protein is CSARDDRRRDEKLFF.

This clonotype was picked up a small number of times. The gene calls are TRBV7-9 and TRBJ2-5; D ambiguous. The CDR3 consists of 14 residues. V lost 7 bases and J 1 base, leaving 13 bases between the germline ends. Germline V gives CDR1 SEHNR, CDR2 FQNEAQ (reference sequence). The CDR3 DNA sequence: TGTGCCAGCACCCTGGCGGCGGTCCAAGAGACCCAGTACTTC. Translating gives CASTLAAVQETQYF.

V and J are TRBV9 and TRBJ2-2; D possibly corresponds to TRBD2 (5 bases). CDR3 length equals 14 residues. Deletions cut 4 bases from V and 3 bases from J, with 10 bases between. The V gene's germline CDR1 is SGDLS and CDR2 YYNGEE. The CDR3 DNA sequence: TGTGCCAGCAGCCGAGGGCCACACACCGGGGAGCTGTTTTTT. Translation gives CASSRGPHTGELFF.

The table lists this clonotype with a few counts. The chain uses TRBV28 and TRBJ1-1; a possible D gene is TRBD1 (6 bases). Germline V gives CDR1 MDHEN, CDR2 SYDVKM. V gave up 5 bases and J gave up 1 base, with 17 bases separating them. The CDR3 has 16 amino acids. CDR3 bases: TGTGCCAGCAGTCTTCTGGGTGGGGGCTGGAACACTGAAGCTTTCTTT. Protein sequence: CASSLLGGGWNTEAFF.

The chain carries TRBV12-3 or TRBV12-4 and TRBJ1-1; TRBD1 agrees at 10 bases. CDR3 length equals 15 residues. Trimming cost V 6 bases and J 0 bases; bases outside gene matches: 4. The CDR3 loop is CASRPDRGVNTEAFF. The CDR3 nucleotides are TGTGCCAGCAGACCGGACAGGGGGGTGAACACTGAAGCTTTCTTT.

This clonotype was picked up a small number of times. The chain uses TRBV11-2 and TRBJ2-5; D may be TRBD2 (5 bases). There are 12 residues in the CDR3. Trimming shortened V by 4 bases and J by 7 bases, and 10 bases separated the two germline ends. The germline V gene encodes CDR1 SGHAT and CDR2 FQNNGV. The CDR3 spells CASSSLAGTQYF. The CDR3 DNA reads as TGTGCCAGCAGCTCCCTCGCGGGGACCCAGTACTTC.

This clonotype is medium-sized. V is TRBV20-1 and J is TRBJ2-5; 9 nucleotides line up with TRBD2. Looked up from germline, CDR1 is DFQATT and CDR2 is SNEGSKA (reference sequence). The CDR3 is 14 amino acids. Unmatched junction bases numbered 6, after V lost 6 bases and J lost 1 base. DNA for the CDR3: TGCAGTGCCAAACTAGCGGGCAGCCAAGAGACCCAGTACTTC. Its protein product is CSAKLAGSQETQYF.

By frequency in the sample, this clonotype is large. The chain employs TRBV7-2 and TRBJ1-1, with TRBD1 matching 8 bases. V gave up 2 bases and J gave up 4 bases; unmatched junction bases: 6. The germline CDR1 and CDR2 sequences are SGHTA and FQGNSA. The CDR3 extends over 15 amino acids. In nucleotides, the CDR3 is TGTGCCAGCAGCTTACAGGGGGCTTGGATCACTGAAGCTTTCTTT. It is translated as CASSLQGAWITEAFF.

This clonotype was seen a handful of times. V is TRBV6-1 and J is TRBJ1-5, with 7 bases fitting TRBD1. The CDR3 totals 16 residues. From germline, CDR1 is MNHNS and CDR2 SASEGT. J lost 7 bases, V lost 6 bases, and 15 bases had no gene match. The chain's CDR3 is CASSHRQGGAGQPQHF. CDR3 DNA: TGTGCCAGCAGCCACCGACAGGGTGGGGCCGGGCAGCCCCAGCATTTT.

Comment on this clonotype: The DNA is left out, because the CDR3 cannot be placed on it with certainty; the CDR3 is given as TCRdb lists it. The chain couples TRBV7-2 to TRBJ1-2. The CDR3 spans 24 amino acids, including both terminal residues. Germline V gene data show CDR1 as SGHTA and CDR2 as FQGNSA. The CDR3 loop is CASTNQTSMYLCASSLLGRYGYTF.

This clonotype came up a few times. This chain connects TRBV19 to TRBJ2-7; D may correspond to TRBD1 or TRBD2 (5 bases each). Germline CDR1 and CDR2: LNHDA and SQIVND (reference sequence). CDR3 length: 17 amino acids. Trimming cost V 0 bases and J 3 bases, with 18 bases left between them. CDR3 coding DNA: TGTGCCAGTAGTATAGATCTAACGGGGCGCGGACACTACGAGCAGTACTTC. The encoded protein is CASSIDLTGRGHYEQYF. Complete variable domain (other parts from reference TRBV19 and TRBJ2-7): DGGITQSPKYLFRKEGQNVTLSCEQNLNHDAMYWYRQDPGQGLRLIYYSQIVNDFQKGDIAEGYSVSREKKESFPLTVTSAQKNPTAFYLCASSIDLTGRGHYEQYFGPGTRLTVT.

This clonotype showed up just a few times. J is TRBJ1-2 and V is TRBV25-1; D may be TRBD1 (5 bases). The ends were cut back, 4 bases at V and 5 bases at J, with 11 bases in the middle. Germline loops: CDR1 MGHDK, CDR2 SYGVNS. This CDR3 region has 13 residues. In DNA, the CDR3 is TGTGCCAGCAGTGGCCGGGACCCTTATGGCTACACCTTC. This codes for CASSGRDPYGYTF.

This clonotype turned up a few times. The rearrangement uses TRBV20-1 and TRBJ2-7, with D perhaps TRBD2 (5 bases). In germline, CDR1 is DFQATT, CDR2 SNEGSKA (reference sequence). V was cut by 4 bases and J by 3 bases, with 19 bases left in between. This CDR3 is built from 15 residues. CDR3 DNA sequence: TGCAGTGCTACCATGATGCGGGCTTCCCTCTACGAGCAGTACTTC. Its protein is CSATMMRASLYEQYF.

The genes are TRBV28 and TRBJ1-1; D is possibly TRBD1 (6 bases). Looked up from germline, CDR1 is MDHEN and CDR2 is SYDVKM. This CDR3 region has 15 residues. Trimming shortened V by 5 bases and J by 2 bases, and 15 bases separated the two germline ends. The CDR3 DNA sequence: TGTGCCAGCAGTATGCAGGGGAGGTCTAACACTGAAGCTTTCTTT. It encodes CASSMQGRSNTEAFF.

In nucleotides, the CDR3 is TGCAGCGTTGAGTGGCGGATCATTGGTGGCTACACCTTC. Its protein product is CSVEWRIIGGYTF. V and J are TRBV29-1 and TRBJ1-2; D is unresolved. Germline lookup yields CDR1 SQVTM and CDR2 ANQGSEA. The CDR3 extends over 13 amino acids. The V end was cut by 3 bases, the J end by 7 bases, with 15 bases between.

The chain employs TRBV12-3 or TRBV12-4 and TRBJ2-5, with D possibly being TRBD2 (6 bases). The CDR3 contains 14 residues. Trimming took off 2 bases at V and 4 bases at J, with 11 bases between the two ends. The CDR3 bases are TGTGCCAGCAGTTTAAACGTCGGGGGAGAGACCCAGTACTTC. Protein sequence: CASSLNVGGETQYF.

This clonotype was counted a few times. The chain is built from TRBV19 and TRBJ2-7; 8 nucleotides align to TRBD2. V lost 6 bases, J lost 1 base, and 5 bases stayed unmatched. Germline V CDR1 and CDR2: LNHDA, SQIVND (reference sequence). This CDR3 spans 14 amino acids. CDR3 bases: TGTGCCAGTAGCACACTAGCGGCATCCTACGAGCAGTACTTC. Protein product: CASSTLAASYEQYF.

This chain uses TRBV2 with TRBJ2-5; TRBD1 matches 8 bases. Trimming removed 9 bases from V and 1 base from J; junction bases left unmatched: 7. Germline assignment: CDR1 SNHLY and CDR2 FYNNEI. The CDR3 totals 14 residues. CDR3 loop: CASLHRGSQETQYF. The CDR3 DNA follows: TGTGCCAGTCTTCACAGGGGGAGCCAAGAGACCCAGTACTTC.